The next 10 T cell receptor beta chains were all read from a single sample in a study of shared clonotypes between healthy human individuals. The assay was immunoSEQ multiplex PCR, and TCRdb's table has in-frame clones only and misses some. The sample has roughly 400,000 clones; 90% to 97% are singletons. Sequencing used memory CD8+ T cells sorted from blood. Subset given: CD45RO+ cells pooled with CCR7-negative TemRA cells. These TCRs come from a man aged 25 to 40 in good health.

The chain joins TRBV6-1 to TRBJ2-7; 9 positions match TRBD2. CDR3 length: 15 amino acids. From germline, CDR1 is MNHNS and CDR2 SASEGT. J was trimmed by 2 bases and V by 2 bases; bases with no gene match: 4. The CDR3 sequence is CASSERAGGPYEQYF. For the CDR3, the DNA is TGTGCCAGCAGTGAAAGGGCGGGAGGGCCCTACGAGCAGTACTTC.

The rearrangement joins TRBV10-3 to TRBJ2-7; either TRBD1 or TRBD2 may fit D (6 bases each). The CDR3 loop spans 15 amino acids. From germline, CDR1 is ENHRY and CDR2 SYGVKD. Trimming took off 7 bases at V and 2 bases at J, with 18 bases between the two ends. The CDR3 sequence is CAIKGGHRAPYEQYF. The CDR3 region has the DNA TGTGCCATCAAAGGGGGGCACCGGGCCCCCTACGAGCAGTACTTC.

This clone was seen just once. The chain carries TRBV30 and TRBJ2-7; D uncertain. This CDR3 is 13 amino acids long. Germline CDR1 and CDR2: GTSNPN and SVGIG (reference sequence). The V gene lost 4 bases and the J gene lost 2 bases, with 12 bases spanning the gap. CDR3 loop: CAWNRGSTYEQYF. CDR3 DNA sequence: TGTGCCTGGAATCGAGGATCAACCTACGAGCAGTACTTC.

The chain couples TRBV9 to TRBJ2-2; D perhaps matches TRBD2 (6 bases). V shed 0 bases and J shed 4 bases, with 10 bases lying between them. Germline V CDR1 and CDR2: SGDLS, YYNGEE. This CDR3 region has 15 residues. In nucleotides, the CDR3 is TGTGCCAGCAGCGTAGCGGGAGAAGTCACCGGGGAGCTGTTTTTT. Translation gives CASSVAGEVTGELFF.

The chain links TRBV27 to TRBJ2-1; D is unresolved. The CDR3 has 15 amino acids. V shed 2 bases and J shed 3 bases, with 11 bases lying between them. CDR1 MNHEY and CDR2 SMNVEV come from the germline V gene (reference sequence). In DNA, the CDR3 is TGTGCCAGCAGTTTAGACCCTTATAGCTACAATGAGCAGTTCTTC. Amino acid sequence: CASSLDPYSYNEQFF.

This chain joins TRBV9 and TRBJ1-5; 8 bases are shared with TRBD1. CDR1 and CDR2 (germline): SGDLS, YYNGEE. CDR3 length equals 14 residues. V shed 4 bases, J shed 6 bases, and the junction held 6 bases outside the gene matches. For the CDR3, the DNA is TGTGCCAGCAGCACAGGGGGTTTCGGTCAGCCCCAGCATTTT. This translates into CASSTGGFGQPQHF.

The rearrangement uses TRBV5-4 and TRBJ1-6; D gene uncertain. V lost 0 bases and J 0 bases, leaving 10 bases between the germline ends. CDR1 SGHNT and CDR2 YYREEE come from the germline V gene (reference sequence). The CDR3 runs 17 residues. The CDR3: CASSLGPESSYNSPLHF. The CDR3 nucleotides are TGTGCCAGCAGCTTGGGACCCGAGAGCTCCTATAATTCACCCCTCCACTTT.

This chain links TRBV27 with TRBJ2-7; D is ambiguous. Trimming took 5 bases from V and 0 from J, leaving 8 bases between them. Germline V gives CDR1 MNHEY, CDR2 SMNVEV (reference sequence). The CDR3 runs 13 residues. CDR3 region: CASSGKSSYEQYF. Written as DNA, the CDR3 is TGTGCCAGCAGTGGCAAGAGCTCCTACGAGCAGTACTTC.

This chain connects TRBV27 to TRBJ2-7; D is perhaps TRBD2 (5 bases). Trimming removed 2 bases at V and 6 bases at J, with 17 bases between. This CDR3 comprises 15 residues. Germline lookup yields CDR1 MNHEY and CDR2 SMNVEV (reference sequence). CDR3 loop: CASSLSAGPPGEQYF. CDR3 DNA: TGTGCCAGCAGTTTAAGCGCGGGTCCCCCGGGCGAGCAGTACTTC.

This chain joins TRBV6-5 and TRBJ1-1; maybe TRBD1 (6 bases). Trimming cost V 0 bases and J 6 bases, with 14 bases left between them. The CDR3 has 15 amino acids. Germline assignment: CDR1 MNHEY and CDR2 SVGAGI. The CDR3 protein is CASSYSIGGGAEAFF. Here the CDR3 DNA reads TGTGCCAGCAGTTACTCGATCGGGGGCGGGGCTGAAGCTTTCTTT.